Below are 32 T cell receptor beta chains sequenced from a single sample in a study of graft-versus-host responses after intestinal transplantation. Researchers processed graft tissue to release intraepithelial and lamina propria lymphocytes. Sequencing used immunoSEQ multiplex PCR; TCRdb keeps in-frame clones, though not all of them. Of over a thousand clones detected, 70% to 85% appear once; the ten largest clones hold about 33%. The sample was ileum tissue, taken roughly 500 days after transplant. The receptors were sampled from a human patient who received an intestinal transplant, so some T cells may come from the graft donor.

The chain has TRBV6-5 and TRBJ2-7, with D perhaps TRBD1 (5 bases). Per the germline V gene, CDR1 is MNHEY and CDR2 is SVGAGI. Trimming pared 0 bases from V and 3 bases from J, leaving 6 bases between. This CDR3 has 13 residues. This chain's CDR3 is CASSYSTVYEQYF. CDR3 nucleotide sequence: TGTGCCAGCAGTTACTCGACAGTCTACGAGCAGTACTTC.

The chain uses TRBV7-2 and TRBJ2-2; D might be TRBD1 or TRBD2, each matching 6 bases. V was pared by 1 base and J by 5 bases, with 14 bases between. CDR1 and CDR2 from the germline V gene are SGHTA and FQGNSA. The CDR3 contains 16 residues. The CDR3 sequence is CASSLVQGGWTGELFF. For the CDR3, the DNA is TGTGCCAGCAGCTTAGTACAGGGAGGTTGGACCGGGGAGCTGTTTTTT.

V gene TRBV7-2 combines with J gene TRBJ1-1, with 9 bases fitting TRBD1. Looked up from germline, CDR1 is SGHTA and CDR2 is FQGNSA. The V segment lost 5 bases and the J segment 4 bases; nucleotides outside the gene matches: 5. The length of the CDR3 is 14 residues. As DNA, the CDR3 is TGTGCCAGCAGCCGGGACAGGGTTGGCACTGAAGCTTTCTTT. It yields the protein CASSRDRVGTEAFF. Full variable domain (outside the CDR3, taken from reference TRBV7-2 and TRBJ1-1): GAGVSQSPSNKVTEKGKDVELRCDPISGHTALYWYRQSLGQGLEFLIYFQGNSAPDKSGLPSDRFSAERTGGSVSTLTIQRTQQEDSAVYLCASSRDRVGTEAFFGQGTRLTVV.

The chain has TRBV30 and TRBJ2-5, with D tentatively TRBD1 or TRBD2 (5 bases each). Germline V gives CDR1 GTSNPN, CDR2 SVGIG (reference sequence). Trimming shortened V by 0 bases and J by 5 bases, and 10 bases separated the two germline ends. CDR3 length equals 13 residues. In nucleotides, the CDR3 is TGTGCCTGGAGTGTGGGCAGGGAGGAGACCCAGTACTTC. Translation gives CAWSVGREETQYF.

The gene calls are TRBV19 and TRBJ2-1, with 10 bases identical to TRBD2. CDR3 length: 16 amino acids. After removal of 4 bases from V and 4 bases from J, the junction contained 7 bases not matched to a gene. From germline, CDR1 is LNHDA and CDR2 SQIVND (reference sequence). The CDR3: CASSRQTSGAYNEQFF. Here the CDR3 DNA reads TGTGCCAGTAGTAGGCAAACTAGCGGGGCTTACAATGAGCAGTTCTTC.

The chain is built from TRBV21-1 and TRBJ2-7; TRBD1, the table's D call, was not compared with the DNA. TRBV21-1 is tagged as a pseudogene. The CDR3 length is 15 residues. The CDR3 spells CASSRQGARKYEQYF. Here the CDR3 DNA reads TGTGCCAGCAGCAGACAGGGGGCGCGGAAATACGAGCAGTACTTC.

This clone was seen more than once but under ten times. The rearrangement uses TRBV6-1 and TRBJ1-2; 9 bases align to TRBD1. From germline, CDR1 is MNHNS and CDR2 SASEGT. The ends lost 2 bases at V and 3 bases at J; junction bases unmatched: 1. This CDR3 is 14 amino acids long. CDR3 sequence: CASSERDRDYGYTF. Written as DNA, the CDR3 is TGTGCCAGCAGTGAACGGGACAGGGACTATGGCTACACCTTC.

The genes are TRBV7-6 and TRBJ2-6; 9 positions agree with TRBD1. CDR3 length: 16 amino acids. Germline values: CDR1 SGHVS, CDR2 FNYEAQ. J lost 4 bases, V lost 4 bases, and 5 bases had no gene match. The CDR3 DNA sequence: TGTGCCAGCAGCTCACAGGGGGCGCCCGGGGCCAACGTCCTGACTTTC. This codes for CASSSQGAPGANVLTF.

The chain uses TRBV11-3 and TRBJ2-7, with TRBD1 matching 9 bases. The V and J ends lost 1 base and 2 bases, in that order; junction bases with no gene match: 6. This CDR3 is built from 16 residues. In germline, CDR1 is SGHNT, CDR2 YENEEA. The CDR3 loop reads CASSLGPGTGPYEQYF. CDR3 coding DNA: TGTGCCAGCAGCTTAGGTCCCGGGACAGGGCCCTACGAGCAGTACTTC. Based on the CDR3 plus reference TRBV11-3 and TRBJ2-7, the full variable domain is EAGVVQSPRYKIIEKKQPVAFWCNPISGHNTLYWYLQNLGQGPELLIRYENEEAVDDSQLPKDRFSAERLKGVDSTLKIQPAELGDSAVYLCASSLGPGTGPYEQYFGPGTRLTVT.

This chain links TRBV28 with TRBJ1-3; 8 bases map to TRBD1. CDR1 and CDR2 (germline): MDHEN, SYDVKM. There are 14 residues in the CDR3. Unmatched junction bases numbered 5, after V lost 7 bases and J lost 3 bases. CDR3 nucleotide sequence: TGTGCCAGCATACAGGGGGGTATTGGAAACACCATATATTTT. Protein product: CASIQGGIGNTIYF.

In this sample, this clone turned up once. This chain connects TRBV27 to TRBJ1-1; 11 bases agree with TRBD1. Trimming at V came to 5 bases and at J to 1 base, leaving 3 bases not matched to a gene. Germline V lookup: CDR1 MNHEY, CDR2 SMNVEV (reference sequence). This CDR3 contains 15 residues. Here the CDR3 DNA reads TGTGCCAGCAGTCTAGGGACAGGGGGGAACACTGAAGCTTTCTTT. Its translation: CASSLGTGGNTEAFF.

The CDR3 reads CASSQRLAGDPYNEQFF. CDR3 in DNA: TGCGCCAGCAGCCAGCGACTAGCGGGAGATCCCTACAATGAGCAGTTCTTC. The chain is built from TRBV5-1 and TRBJ2-1, with 12 bases fitting TRBD2. Germline-derived CDR1 and CDR2 are SGHRS and YFSETQ. V was clipped by 4 bases and J by 2 bases; unmatched bases: 7. CDR3 length equals 17 residues.

This clone is categorized as large. The chain has TRBV15 and TRBJ2-2; TRBD1 aligns across 9 bases. J lost 7 bases, V lost 5 bases, and 2 bases had no gene match. The CDR3 is made up of 13 amino acids. Germline values: CDR1 LNHNV, CDR2 YYDKDF (reference sequence). Here the CDR3 reads CATSVTGGGELFF. CDR3 sequence (DNA): TGTGCCACCAGCGTGACAGGGGGCGGGGAGCTGTTTTTT.

The V call is TRBV7-6, the J call TRBJ2-5; possibly TRBD1 for D (6 bases). TRBJ2-7 matches the DNA end more closely, so the J call is doubtful. This CDR3 has 13 amino acids. The V gene's germline CDR1 is SGHVS and CDR2 FNYEAQ. For the CDR3, the DNA is TGTGCCAGCAGCGAACAACAGGGTTACGAGCAGTACTTC. It codes for CASSEQQGYEQYF.

The chain employs TRBV30 and TRBJ2-1, with 7 positions matching TRBD1. The CDR3 consists of 14 residues. Germline V gene data show CDR1 as GTSNPN and CDR2 as SVGIG (reference sequence). V lost 5 bases to trimming and J lost 5 bases; unmatched junction nucleotides: 9. Here the CDR3 reads CAWAGTVINNEQFF. The CDR3 region has the DNA TGTGCCTGGGCCGGGACAGTGATTAACAATGAGCAGTTCTTC.

The rearrangement uses TRBV5-6 and TRBJ1-5; no reliable D call. Germline loops: CDR1 SGHDT, CDR2 YYEEEE. Trimming left V 0 bases short and J 6 bases short, with 10 bases between. The CDR3 has 14 amino acids. The CDR3 DNA sequence: TGTGCCAGCAGCTTGGCGGGAAGCGGTCAGCCCCAGCATTTT. It codes for CASSLAGSGQPQHF.

V gene TRBV27 combines with J gene TRBJ1-2; possibly TRBD1 for D (6 bases). CDR3 length: 14 amino acids. V lost 8 bases, J lost 4 bases, and 17 bases lay in between. CDR1 is MNHEY and CDR2 is SMNVEV in the germline V gene (reference sequence). CDR3 loop: CASGKLRGFYGYTF. CDR3 sequence (DNA): TGTGCCAGCGGAAAATTGAGGGGGTTCTATGGCTACACCTTC.

The chain combines TRBV15 with TRBJ2-1, with D perhaps given as TRBD1 or TRBD2 (6 bases each). V was trimmed by 1 base and J by 5 bases, leaving 15 bases between them. The CDR3 extends over 16 amino acids. The germline V gene has CDR1 LNHNV and CDR2 YYDKDF (reference sequence). DNA for the CDR3: TGTGCCACCAGCAGAGTAGGGGGGACTCCAGACAATGAGCAGTTCTTC. Its protein is CATSRVGGTPDNEQFF.

The sample holds a few counts of this clone. V is TRBV27 and J is TRBJ2-7; TRBD2 agrees at 12 bases. The CDR3 is 15 residues long. J lost 2 bases, V lost 6 bases, and 5 bases had no gene match. Looked up from germline, CDR1 is MNHEY and CDR2 is SMNVEV (reference sequence). CDR3 protein: CASSLTSGSAYEQYF. The CDR3 DNA sequence: TGTGCCAGCAGCCTGACTAGCGGGAGCGCCTACGAGCAGTACTTC.

J is TRBJ2-7 and V is TRBV9; a weak D match, TRBD1 (6 bases). Trimming shortened V by 3 bases and J by 12 bases, and 22 bases separated the two germline ends. The CDR3 loop spans 14 amino acids. The germline V gene encodes CDR1 SGDLS and CDR2 YYNGEE. The CDR3 spells CASSAGPDSEKRYF. As DNA, the CDR3 is TGTGCCAGCAGCGCTGGTCCGGACAGCGAAAAGAGGTACTTC.

The chain joins TRBV7-8 to TRBJ1-1, with unresolved D. The V gene lost 3 bases and the J gene lost 0 bases, with 14 bases spanning the gap. Germline-derived CDR1 and CDR2 are SGHVS and FQNEAQ. The CDR3 contains 16 residues. CDR3 sequence (DNA): TGTGCCAGCAGCTTCACGAGGAGGCTCATGAACACTGAAGCTTTCTTT. It is translated as CASSFTRRLMNTEAFF.

The chain carries TRBV5-6 and TRBJ2-6; D unresolved. V lost 5 bases, J lost 6 bases, and 12 bases lay in between. CDR1 SGHDT and CDR2 YYEEEE come from the germline V gene. The CDR3 length is 14 residues. CDR3 sequence: CASSTGFAANVLTF. As DNA, the CDR3 is TGTGCCAGCAGTACTGGGTTTGCGGCCAACGTCCTGACTTTC.

The chain has TRBV7-3 and TRBJ2-5; 10 bases fit TRBD2. Germline V gene sequence: CDR1 SGHTA, CDR2 FQGTGA. Trimming removed 5 bases from V and 5 bases from J; junction bases left unmatched: 5. CDR3 length equals 14 residues. In DNA form, the CDR3 reads TGTGCCAGCAGCCCTAGCGGGAGTCGGGAGACCCAGTACTTC. This codes for CASSPSGSRETQYF.

The rearrangement uses TRBV5-8 and TRBJ2-2, with D tentatively TRBD1 or TRBD2 (6 bases each). Germline CDR1 and CDR2: SGHTS and YDEGEE. Trimming pared 4 bases from V and 4 bases from J, leaving 11 bases between. This CDR3 contains 14 residues. The chain's CDR3 is CASSRGGGTGELFF. In nucleotides, the CDR3 is TGTGCCAGCAGCAGAGGAGGGGGCACCGGGGAGCTGTTTTTT.

V is TRBV7-4 and J is TRBJ1-2; maybe TRBD1 (6 bases). V shed 3 bases and J shed 9 bases, with 23 bases lying between them. Looked up from germline, CDR1 is SGHVT and CDR2 is SQSDAQ. The CDR3 has 16 residues. CDR3 nucleotide sequence: TGTGCCAGCAGCTTCACAACCGACAACAGGGCCGTAAGCTACACCTTC. Translation gives CASSFTTDNRAVSYTF.

V and J are TRBV7-2 and TRBJ1-4; no reliable D call. Trimming left V 4 bases short and J 4 bases short, with 7 bases between. Germline CDR1 reads SGHTA; CDR2 reads FQGNSA. The CDR3 is 13 residues long. This CDR3 reads CASSSGFNEKLFF. CDR3 coding DNA: TGTGCCAGCAGCTCGGGGTTTAATGAAAAACTGTTTTTT. The variable domain in full, with the rest retrieved from reference TRBV7-2 and TRBJ1-4, is GAGVSQSPSNKVTEKGKDVELRCDPISGHTALYWYRQSLGQGLEFLIYFQGNSAPDKSGLPSDRFSAERTGGSVSTLTIQRTQQEDSAVYLCASSSGFNEKLFFGSGTQLSVL.

The chain employs TRBV6-5 and TRBJ1-5; 7 bases line up with TRBD1. Germline CDR1 is MNHEY and CDR2 is SVGAGI. This CDR3 is built from 15 residues. Trimming at V came to 7 bases and at J to 2 bases, leaving 8 bases not matched to a gene. The CDR3 DNA reads as TGTGCCAGCATCCCCGACAGGGTTTGCAATCAGCCCCAGCATTTT. It specifies CASIPDRVCNQPQHF.

The CDR3 bases are TGTGCCAGCAGTCAACGAATTGCCAACGTCCTGACTTTC. Translating gives CASSQRIANVLTF. The rearrangement uses TRBV28 and TRBJ2-6; D call uncertain. The CDR3 is 13 amino acids. The V end lost 5 bases, the J end lost 7 bases, and 9 bases lay between the germline ends. CDR1 is MDHEN, CDR2 SYDVKM, per germline.

The chain carries TRBV30 and TRBJ1-4; 11 bases line up with TRBD1. V was pared by 5 bases and J by 6 bases, with 5 bases of the junction left unmatched. The CDR3 runs to 14 residues. Germline V gene lookup returns CDR1 GTSNPN and CDR2 SVGIG (reference sequence). The CDR3 bases are TGTGCCTGGGATACGGGACAGGGGGATGAAAAACTGTTTTTT. This encodes CAWDTGQGDEKLFF.

The V call is TRBV11-2, the J call TRBJ2-7, with D perhaps matching TRBD1 (7 bases). Trimming took off 6 bases at V and 2 bases at J, with 23 bases between the two ends. CDR1 and CDR2 (germline): SGHAT, FQNNGV. The CDR3 loop spans 17 amino acids. The CDR3: CASSLHAGQPLPYEQYF. In nucleotides, the CDR3 is TGTGCCAGCAGTCTCCACGCGGGACAGCCGTTACCCTACGAGCAGTACTTC.

V gene TRBV5-1 combines with J gene TRBJ2-1, with TRBD1 matching over 9 bases. Germline V gene data show CDR1 as SGHRS and CDR2 as YFSETQ. V shed 0 bases and J 5 bases; nucleotides not matched to a gene: 0. The CDR3 has 14 residues. CDR3 nucleotides: TGCGCCAGCAGCTTGGGACAGGGGGACAATGAGCAGTTCTTC. Protein sequence: CASSLGQGDNEQFF.

The rearrangement links TRBV6-5 to TRBJ1-4; TRBD1 might be the D (5 bases). The CDR3 runs 14 residues. The germline V and J ends were trimmed by 5 bases and 7 bases, with 14 bases remaining between them. Germline V gene lookup returns CDR1 MNHEY and CDR2 SVGAGI. CDR3 sequence: CASSLRVQGEKLFF. CDR3 nucleotides: TGTGCCAGCAGTCTGAGGGTTCAGGGTGAAAAACTGTTTTTT.